The T cell receptor beta chain described here comes from a study of OX40 agonist ivuxolimab in advanced cancers. Data came from immunoSEQ multiplex PCR; TCRdb stores just in-frame clones and leaves some out. The sample shows around 70,000 clones, about 79% of them seen only once. CDR1 SGHTA and CDR2 FQGNSA come from the germline V gene. This CDR3 region has 19 residues. Deletions cut 1 base from V and 1 base from J, with 20 bases between. The chain has TRBV7-2 and TRBJ2-4, with D tentatively TRBD1 (8 bases). Sequencing used CD4+ or CD8+ T cells sorted from blood, obtained in a trial of the OX40 agonist ivuxolimab. The receptor comes from an adult with an advanced solid tumor such as melanoma, head and neck, liver or kidney cancer. CDR3 amino acids: CASSLETGAHGGAKNIQYF. CDR3 DNA: TGTGCCAGCAGCTTAGAGACAGGGGCCCACGGGGGGGCCAAAAACATTCAGTACTTC.